This entry lists 27 T cell receptor beta chains sequenced from one sample in a study of blood T cells in healthy people across ages. A second PCR, run for roughly 7 to 12 cycles, used a sample-barcoded 5' primer plus a J-beta primer mix. Via MiXCR, TCRdb re-called the 5' RACE reads, giving one row per CDR3 protein. This sample has over a million distinct CDR3 sequences, with 59% found just once. The sample taken for sequencing was blood. The receptors originated from a man younger than 35 in good health.

This clonotype was detected only a few times. V gene TRBV2 combines with J gene TRBJ2-7; 7 nucleotides align to TRBD1. The germline CDR1 and CDR2 sequences are SNHLY and FYNNEI. V trimming: 8 bases; J trimming: 2 bases; junction bases outside the gene matches: 6. This CDR3 has 13 amino acids. CDR3 region: CASSGTETYEQYF. Here the CDR3 DNA reads TGTGCCAGCTCAGGGACAGAAACCTACGAGCAGTACTTC. Using reference TRBV2 and TRBJ2-7 for the parts outside the CDR3, the full variable domain is EPEVTQTPSHQVTQMGQEVILRCVPISNHLYFYWYRQILGQKVEFLVSFYNNEISEKSEIFDDQFSVERPDGSNFTLKIRSTKLEDSAMYFCASSGTETYEQYFGPGTRLTVT.

This clonotype was found a few times. The chain has TRBV29-1 and TRBJ2-5, with TRBD1 as a possible D gene (6 bases). Looked up from germline, CDR1 is SQVTM and CDR2 is ANQGSEA. There are 12 residues in the CDR3. Trimming cost V 7 bases and J 4 bases, with 13 bases left between them. The CDR3 loop reads CSGGQKGETQYF. CDR3 DNA: TGCAGCGGCGGACAGAAGGGAGAGACCCAGTACTTC.

V gene TRBV4-1 combines with J gene TRBJ2-3; D gene unclear. Trimming took off 4 bases at V and 7 bases at J, with 15 bases between the two ends. This CDR3 is built from 14 residues. Looked up from germline, CDR1 is MGHRA and CDR2 is YSYEKL. CDR3 DNA: TGCGCCAGCAGCCCACCTAACGACGGCTATACGCAGTATTTT. As protein: CASSPPNDGYTQYF.

Only one count was recorded for this clonotype. The V and J genes are TRBV6-1 and TRBJ1-5, with 10 bases identical to TRBD1. The V and J ends lost 7 bases and 10 bases, in that order; junction bases with no gene match: 10. The germline gives CDR1 MNHNS, CDR2 SASEGT. The CDR3 has 14 amino acids. CDR3 sequence: CASTQDDRGLPQHF. As DNA, the CDR3 is TGTGCCAGCACCCAGGATGACAGGGGGCTTCCCCAGCATTTT.

This clonotype turned up a few times. The V call is TRBV29-1, the J call TRBJ1-4; no clear D gene. Between the trimmed V and J ends, which lost 6 bases and 5 bases, there was a span of 13 bases. Germline CDR1 reads SQVTM; CDR2 reads ANQGSEA. The CDR3 is 13 amino acids. CDR3 DNA: TGCAGCGTCCGAGCTCGATCAAATGAAAAACTGTTTTTT. Amino acids: CSVRARSNEKLFF.

The V gene is TRBV28, the J gene TRBJ1-2; D might be TRBD1 (6 bases). Germline loops: CDR1 MDHEN, CDR2 SYDVKM. V was clipped by 6 bases and J by 3 bases, with 11 bases between them. The CDR3 sequence is 13 residues long. The CDR3 region has the DNA TGTGCCAGCAGAGTGGACAGATACTATGGCTACACCTTC. Protein product: CASRVDRYYGYTF.

The V gene is TRBV6-2 or TRBV6-3, the J gene TRBJ2-1; D unclear. The germline V gene encodes CDR1 MNHEY and CDR2 SVGEGT. With 2 bases removed from V and 6 bases from J, the gap between germline ends came to 5 bases. CDR3 length equals 12 residues. The CDR3 here is CASSYITNEQFF. DNA for the CDR3: TGTGCCAGCAGTTACATTACCAATGAGCAGTTCTTC.

The J gene is TRBJ2-1, the V gene TRBV4-1; 8 nucleotides match TRBD1. This CDR3 has 14 amino acids. V lost 3 bases and J lost 8; bases outside the gene matches: 6. The V gene's germline CDR1 is MGHRA and CDR2 YSYEKL. CDR3 nucleotides: TGCGCCAGCAGCCAGACACAGGGGGTGGATGAGCAGTTCTTC. Translating gives CASSQTQGVDEQFF.

The chain employs TRBV25-1 and TRBJ1-1, with 11 nucleotides matching TRBD1. CDR3 size: 16 residues. Germline CDR1 is MGHDK and CDR2 is SYGVNS. V lost 6 bases and J lost 4; bases outside the gene matches: 10. The chain's CDR3 is CASSPSPGQGGTEAFF. The CDR3 bases are TGTGCCAGCAGCCCATCCCCGGGACAGGGGGGCACTGAAGCTTTCTTT.

The V call is TRBV29-1, the J call TRBJ2-1; D gene uncertain. This CDR3 is 14 amino acids long. Trimming took 3 bases from V and 0 from J, leaving 9 bases between them. Per the germline V gene, CDR1 is SQVTM and CDR2 is ANQGSEA. The CDR3 protein is CSVEGISSYNEQFF. The CDR3 DNA follows: TGCAGCGTTGAGGGCATTAGCTCCTACAATGAGCAGTTCTTC.

This clonotype is a singleton in its sample. The junction departs from germline at one end; a sequencing error may be responsible. The CDR3 protein is CASSYAGTPLYGCTF. Written as DNA, the CDR3 is TGTGCCAGCAGTTACGCCGGGACTCCCCTCTATGGCTGCACCTTC. This chain joins TRBV6-5 and TRBJ1-2; tentatively, D is TRBD1 (5 bases). Germline V CDR1 and CDR2: MNHEY, SVGAGI. This CDR3 has 15 residues.

This clonotype was detected only a few times. This chain joins TRBV29-1 and TRBJ2-5; 7 positions match TRBD1. Trimming removed 4 bases from V and 5 bases from J; junction bases left unmatched: 7. Germline V lookup: CDR1 SQVTM, CDR2 ANQGSEA. This CDR3 is built from 13 residues. CDR3 DNA sequence: TGCAGCGTTGCCCCGACAGGGATGGAGACCCAGTACTTC. Amino acid sequence: CSVAPTGMETQYF.

In its sample, this clonotype was seen a few times. V usage is TRBV9 and J usage is TRBJ2-5, with 7 bases aligning to TRBD2. Germline values: CDR1 SGDLS, CDR2 YYNGEE. V shed 0 bases, J shed 1 base, and the junction held 6 bases outside the gene matches. The CDR3 totals 16 residues. In DNA, the CDR3 is TGTGCCAGCAGCGTAGGACTAGCAGCTCTCCAAGAGACCCAGTACTTC. The encoded protein is CASSVGLAALQETQYF.

The V and J genes are TRBV27 and TRBJ1-2, with a weak D call TRBD1 (6 bases). This CDR3 is built from 15 residues. Germline assignment: CDR1 MNHEY and CDR2 SMNVEV (reference sequence). V dropped 2 bases and J dropped 4 bases, with 14 bases sitting between them. The CDR3 here is CASSLLGGLLYGYTF. CDR3 nucleotides: TGTGCCAGCAGTTTACTCGGGGGGCTCCTCTATGGCTACACCTTC.

The chain joins TRBV10-3 to TRBJ2-3; D is perhaps TRBD2 (10 bases). Germline CDR1 reads ENHRY; CDR2 reads SYGVKD. V shed 2 bases and J shed 2 bases, with 38 bases lying between them. The CDR3 is made up of 24 amino acids. CDR3 sequence (DNA): TGTGCCATCAGTGAGGGGGGGACAGGGAATTATGTAGCGGGAGGCTCTGACCCCACAGATACGCAGTATTTT. Encoded protein: CAISEGGTGNYVAGGSDPTDTQYF.

The CDR3 DNA follows: TGTGCCAGCAGCTTGGTTTCGGTCGATGAGCAGTTCTTC. This encodes CASSLVSVDEQFF. V and J are TRBV5-6 and TRBJ2-1; D ambiguous. Germline V gene data show CDR1 as SGHDT and CDR2 as YYEEEE. Trimming cost V 0 bases and J 8 bases, with 9 bases left between them. The CDR3 length is 13 residues.

This clonotype was recorded a few times. V usage is TRBV20-1 and J usage is TRBJ2-7; 7 bases agree with TRBD1. CDR3 length equals 14 residues. Looked up from germline, CDR1 is DFQATT and CDR2 is SNEGSKA (reference sequence). V shed 6 bases and J 1 base; nucleotides not matched to a gene: 9. The CDR3 reads CSATRQGRSYEQYF. CDR3 sequence (DNA): TGCAGTGCAACCAGACAGGGAAGGTCCTACGAGCAGTACTTC.

V and J are TRBV7-9 and TRBJ1-1; 8 bases match TRBD1. This CDR3 is built from 12 residues. After removal of 5 bases from V and 9 bases from J, the junction contained 5 bases not matched to a gene. CDR1 and CDR2 from the germline V gene are SEHNR and FQNEAQ (reference sequence). The DNA for the CDR3 is TGTGCCAGCAGCCCCCGGACAGGGAAAGCTTTCTTT. Residues: CASSPRTGKAFF. Variable domain in full (rest from reference TRBV7-9 and TRBJ1-1): DTGVSQNPRHKITKRGQNVTFRCDPISEHNRLYWYRQTLGQGPEFLTYFQNEAQLEKSRLLSDRFSAERPKGSFSTLEIQRTEQGDSAMYLCASSPRTGKAFFGQGTRLTVV.

This clonotype was detected ten times or more. The chain carries TRBV9 and TRBJ1-1, with 10 positions matching TRBD1. The CDR3 consists of 15 residues. V trimming: 4 bases; J trimming: 4 bases; junction bases outside the gene matches: 7. Germline-derived CDR1 and CDR2 are SGDLS and YYNGEE. The CDR3 region is CASSRTGTGATEAFF. The CDR3 nucleotides read TGTGCCAGCAGCCGGACCGGGACAGGGGCCACTGAAGCTTTCTTT.

The chain recombines TRBV4-1 with TRBJ2-1, with 10 bases matching TRBD2. The length of the CDR3 is 16 residues. Trimming at V came to 3 bases and at J to 9 bases, leaving 11 bases not matched to a gene. Germline V CDR1 and CDR2: MGHRA, YSYEKL. The CDR3 bases are TGCGCCAGCAGCCAGACCCCGGGACTAGCGCTCACTGAGCAGTTCTTC. Translated: CASSQTPGLALTEQFF.

The chain couples TRBV3-1 to TRBJ2-1; D is unresolved. The ends were cut back, 5 bases at V and 7 bases at J, with 18 bases in the middle. Germline CDR1 and CDR2: LGHDT and YNNKEL (reference sequence). The CDR3 has 15 residues. CDR3 DNA: TGTGCCAGCAGCGCTGACACTCCCCAAGTTAATGAGCAGTTCTTC. Residues: CASSADTPQVNEQFF.

This chain links TRBV15 with TRBJ2-5; 11 bases match TRBD1. The J call is uncertain, as TRBJ2-7 better fits the DNA end. Germline values: CDR1 LNHNV, CDR2 YYDKDF (reference sequence). The CDR3 runs 14 residues. CDR3 sequence reads: CATSRGTGGNEQYF. CDR3 coding DNA: TGTGCCACCAGCAGAGGGACAGGGGGCAACGAGCAGTACTTC.

V usage is TRBV12-3 or TRBV12-4 and J usage is TRBJ2-6, with D possibly TRBD2 on 5 matching bases. This CDR3 has 13 residues. Trimming took off 11 bases at V and 2 bases at J, with 10 bases between the two ends. CDR3 DNA sequence: TGTGCCGGAGGATCTGCTGGGGCCAACGTCCTGACTTTC. This sequence encodes CAGGSAGANVLTF.

V is TRBV7-9 and J is TRBJ2-1; the match to TRBD2 covers 7 bases. V lost 5 bases, J lost 5 bases, and 12 bases stayed unmatched. Germline CDR1 SEHNR, CDR2 FQNEAQ (reference sequence). This CDR3 has 16 residues. CDR3 protein: CASSQVRRGTHNEQFF. As DNA, the CDR3 is TGTGCCAGCAGCCAAGTGAGGCGGGGGACCCACAATGAGCAGTTCTTC.

Comments on this clonotype: The germline gene is not matched at one end of the junction; a read error may be the cause. The chain has TRBV4-1 and TRBJ2-3; D ambiguous. There are 14 residues in the CDR3. The germline V gene encodes CDR1 MGHRA and CDR2 YSYEKL. The CDR3 coding sequence is TGCGCCAGCAGCCCGCCGGAAATCACAGATACGCGGTATTTT. Protein: CASSPPEITDTRYF.

This clonotype has a handful of counts. The V and J genes are TRBV5-5 and TRBJ2-3, with TRBD2 matching 10 bases. Unmatched junction bases numbered 9, after V lost 4 bases and J lost 1 base. CDR3 length equals 17 residues. Germline-derived CDR1 and CDR2 are SGHKS and YYEKEE (reference sequence). The CDR3 reads CASSQSLAGVGTDTQYF. For the CDR3, the DNA is TGTGCCAGCAGCCAGTCTCTAGCGGGAGTGGGCACAGATACGCAGTATTTT.

This clonotype has a count of ten or more. The chain is built from TRBV12-3 or TRBV12-4 and TRBJ2-5; D possibly corresponds to TRBD2 (6 bases). The CDR3 totals 12 residues. V was cut by 5 bases and J by 2 bases, with 6 bases left in between. The CDR3 DNA follows: TGTGCCAGCAGTGGGGGGCAAGAGACCCAGTACTTC. It specifies CASSGGQETQYF.